Presented here are 30 T cell receptor beta chains from one specimen sequenced in a study of blood T cell repertoires in COVID-19. Here immunoSEQ multiplex PCR was the method, and the copy in TCRdb shows in-frame clones only, minus some. This sample yields roughly 120,000 clones, of which around four fifths are seen a single time; less than 8% belongs to the top ten. Sequenced sample: peripheral blood. The receptors here all came from a man between 65 and 85 years old with active or convalescent COVID-19.

As DNA, the CDR3 is TGCGCCAGCAGCTTGGGACAGCCTAATGAAAAACTGTTTTTT. It yields the protein CASSLGQPNEKLFF. J is TRBJ1-4 and V is TRBV5-1; D might be TRBD1 (5 bases). The CDR3 is 14 amino acids. Trimming cost V 0 bases and J 3 bases, with 6 bases left between them. Germline CDR1 and CDR2: SGHRS and YFSETQ.

CDR3 nucleotides: TGCAGCGTTGAAGAGCCTGGGACAGAACACCACAATGAGCAGTTCTTC. Residues: CSVEEPGTEHHNEQFF. This chain uses TRBV29-1 with TRBJ2-1, with TRBD1 matching 7 bases. The CDR3 extends over 16 amino acids. Germline CDR1 and CDR2: SQVTM and ANQGSEA. Unmatched junction bases numbered 10, after V lost 0 bases and J lost 5 bases.

The CDR3 region is CAPKLAGGPDSYNEQFF. The CDR3 DNA reads TGCGCCCCCAAACTAGCGGGAGGGCCAGACTCCTACAATGAGCAGTTCTTC. V gene TRBV23-1 combines with J gene TRBJ2-1; TRBD2 matches 13 bases. TRBV23-1 carries the ORF label, with uncertain function. V lost 11 bases and J lost 0; bases outside the gene matches: 10. The CDR3 totals 17 residues.

This chain links TRBV5-5 with TRBJ1-5; D is undetermined. CDR3 length: 15 amino acids. The germline V gene encodes CDR1 SGHKS and CDR2 YYEKEE (reference sequence). V shed 0 bases and J shed 2 bases, with 9 bases lying between them. The chain's CDR3 is CASSLATIGNQPQHF. Written as DNA, the CDR3 is TGTGCCAGCAGCTTGGCAACAATTGGCAATCAGCCCCAGCATTTT.

The chain is built from TRBV5-8 and TRBJ2-3; 8 bases map to TRBD2. Germline V gene data show CDR1 as SGHTS and CDR2 as YDEGEE. The CDR3 has 17 amino acids. V dropped 1 base and J dropped 10; count of bases not matched to a gene: 17. CDR3 in DNA: TGTGCCAGCAGCTTGCTCGGCGGGACCGGGGGGGCCGGATCGCAGTATTTT. It specifies CASSLLGGTGGAGSQYF.

The chain uses TRBV11-3 and TRBJ2-7; D unresolved. This CDR3 comprises 13 residues. Germline V CDR1 and CDR2: SGHNT, YENEEA. With 2 bases removed from V and 5 bases from J, the gap between germline ends came to 10 bases. The CDR3: CASSLFSLNEQYF. The DNA of the CDR3 is TGTGCCAGCAGCTTATTCAGTCTCAACGAGCAGTACTTC.

The V gene is TRBV6-4, the J gene TRBJ2-1, with 8 positions matching TRBD2. The CDR3 covers 14 residues. Germline CDR1 and CDR2: MRHNA and SNTAGT. The trim removed 4 bases at V and 10 bases at J, leaving 9 bases unmatched. The CDR3 DNA follows: TGTGCCAGCAGTGTTGGCGGGGGGCCAGGCGAGCAGTTCTTC. Residues: CASSVGGGPGEQFF.

The chain has TRBV9 and TRBJ1-1; 7 nucleotides agree with TRBD1. Germline V gene lookup returns CDR1 SGDLS and CDR2 YYNGEE. V gave up 4 bases and J gave up 7 bases; unmatched junction bases: 7. The CDR3 has 13 amino acids. The CDR3 spells CASSPRQGFEAFF. The CDR3 DNA follows: TGTGCCAGCAGCCCCCGACAGGGTTTTGAAGCTTTCTTT.

The J gene is TRBJ2-1, the V gene TRBV2; 9 nucleotides agree with TRBD2. The germline gives CDR1 SNHLY, CDR2 FYNNEI. V lost 4 bases to trimming and J lost 6 bases; unmatched junction nucleotides: 1. This CDR3 contains 13 residues. DNA of the CDR3: TGTGCCAGCAGTGCTAGCGGGGTCAATGAGCAGTTCTTC. This gives the protein CASSASGVNEQFF. The whole variable domain, remainder taken from reference TRBV2 and TRBJ2-1, is EPEVTQTPSHQVTQMGQEVILRCVPISNHLYFYWYRQILGQKVEFLVSFYNNEISEKSEIFDDQFSVERPDGSNFTLKIRSTKLEDSAMYFCASSASGVNEQFFGPGTRLTVL.

The chain couples TRBV6-5 to TRBJ1-1; D unclear. Per the germline V gene, CDR1 is MNHEY and CDR2 is SVGAGI. Trimming removed 0 bases at V and 0 bases at J, with 8 bases between. The CDR3 is 15 amino acids. The DNA of the CDR3 is TGTGCCAGCAGTTACTCATTACAGATGAACACTGAAGCTTTCTTT. Its translation: CASSYSLQMNTEAFF.

The chain carries TRBV11-3 and TRBJ2-1, with TRBD2 matching 9 bases. Trimming at V came to 1 base and at J to 6 bases, leaving 4 bases not matched to a gene. CDR3 length: 15 residues. Germline lookup yields CDR1 SGHNT and CDR2 YENEEA. The CDR3, as DNA: TGTGCCAGCAGCTTAGGAAGCGGGGGGCTCAATGAGCAGTTCTTC. It codes for CASSLGSGGLNEQFF.

The V call is TRBV7-9, the J call TRBJ2-5, with D unresolved. The CDR3 contains 15 residues. The germline V gene has CDR1 SEHNR and CDR2 FQNEAQ (reference sequence). The V end was cut by 2 bases, the J end by 7 bases, with 17 bases between. The CDR3 DNA reads as TGTGCCAGCAGCTTAAAAACCCCCACTGTTGGGACCCAGTACTTC. It codes for CASSLKTPTVGTQYF.

This chain links TRBV6-2 or TRBV6-3 with TRBJ1-5; no clear D gene. Germline V gene data show CDR1 as MNHEY and CDR2 as SVGEGT. The CDR3 spans 14 residues. The V and J ends lost 4 bases and 5 bases respectively, with 12 bases between them. DNA for the CDR3: TGTGCCAGCAGTTCTACAGCAGTTTATCAGCCCCAGCATTTT. It specifies CASSSTAVYQPQHF.

This clone turned up a few times. The genes are TRBV5-5 and TRBJ2-7, with TRBD2 as a possible D gene (5 bases). The CDR3 runs to 16 residues. The germline gives CDR1 SGHKS, CDR2 YYEKEE (reference sequence). Trimming pared 0 bases from V and 2 bases from J, leaving 15 bases between. This chain's CDR3 is CASSLGITSTTYEQYF. The CDR3 bases are TGTGCCAGCAGCTTGGGCATAACTAGTACAACCTACGAGCAGTACTTC.

The chain links TRBV12-3 or TRBV12-4 to TRBJ1-1; TRBD1 might be the D (5 bases). This CDR3 spans 13 amino acids. V was pared by 6 bases and J by 1 base, with 9 bases between. The CDR3 DNA is TGTGCCAGCAGGGACAATTCGAACACTGAAGCTTTCTTT. Translated, it gives CASRDNSNTEAFF.

The rearrangement links TRBV10-3 to TRBJ2-1; D not resolved. CDR1 ENHRY and CDR2 SYGVKD come from the germline V gene. The V gene lost 6 bases and the J gene lost 9 bases, with 12 bases spanning the gap. The CDR3 is 12 residues long. This chain's CDR3 is CAIRAVLGEQFF. CDR3 nucleotides: TGTGCCATCAGGGCGGTCCTGGGTGAGCAGTTCTTC.

J is TRBJ1-4 and V is TRBV19, with D maybe TRBD1 (5 bases). This CDR3 contains 16 residues. Germline CDR1 reads LNHDA; CDR2 reads SQIVND (reference sequence). V lost 1 base to trimming and J lost 4 bases, with 13 bases between them. The CDR3 nucleotides are TGTGCCAGTAGTATAGGACAGACACCCTATAATGAAAAACTGTTTTTT. This encodes CASSIGQTPYNEKLFF.

The chain has TRBV19 and TRBJ2-7; 8 bases agree with TRBD1. The CDR3 totals 15 residues. Per germline, CDR1 LNHDA and CDR2 SQIVND (reference sequence). The ends lost 3 bases at V and 1 base at J; junction bases unmatched: 5. CDR3 nucleotides: TGTGCCAGTAGTATTCAGGGGGCATCGTCCTACGAGCAGTACTTC. Protein: CASSIQGASSYEQYF. The full variable domain, its missing parts supplied by reference TRBV19 and TRBJ2-7, is DGGITQSPKYLFRKEGQNVTLSCEQNLNHDAMYWYRQDPGQGLRLIYYSQIVNDFQKGDIAEGYSVSREKKESFPLTVTSAQKNPTAFYLCASSIQGASSYEQYFGPGTRLTVT.

The DNA for the CDR3 is TGTGCCAGCAGCGGACTGATCCCCGCCAATGAGCAGTTCTTC. It yields the protein CASSGLIPANEQFF. The chain is built from TRBV6-5 and TRBJ2-1, with TRBD2 as a possible D gene (5 bases). Trimming cost V 6 bases and J 6 bases, with 15 bases left between them. The CDR3 sequence is 14 residues long. From germline, CDR1 is MNHEY and CDR2 SVGAGI.

This clone was seen more than once but under ten times. The V and J genes are TRBV28 and TRBJ1-2; 8 bases match TRBD1. This CDR3 contains 13 residues. J was trimmed by 8 bases and V by 3 bases; bases with no gene match: 5. Germline CDR1 and CDR2: MDHEN and SYDVKM. The chain's CDR3 is CASSFQGARGYTF. CDR3 nucleotide sequence: TGTGCCAGCAGTTTCCAGGGGGCAAGGGGCTACACCTTC.

The chain uses TRBV4-1 and TRBJ1-5, with no clear D. CDR1 is MGHRA, CDR2 YSYEKL, per germline. The germline V and J ends were trimmed by 0 bases and 5 bases, with 14 bases remaining between them. The CDR3 runs 16 residues. The DNA for the CDR3 is TGCGCCAGCAGCCAAGATGGAACATTGGGCGATCAGCCCCAGCATTTT. It codes for CASSQDGTLGDQPQHF.

As concerns this clone: The junction shows a germline mismatch at one end, possibly a read error. Other nucleotide sequences in the sample specify the same CDR3. The chain links TRBV5-5 to TRBJ2-7, with D unclear. Germline V gives CDR1 SGHKS, CDR2 YYEKEE (reference sequence). The CDR3 runs to 14 residues. CDR3 nucleotide sequence: TGTGCCAGCAGCTTGGCCGCAGGAACCTACGAGCAATACTTC. This encodes CASSLAAGTYEQYF. Supplemented by reference TRBV5-5 and TRBJ2-7, the full variable domain reads DAGVTQSPTHLIKTRGQQVTLRCSPISGHKSVSWYQQVLGQGPQFIFQYYEKEERGRGNFPDRFSARQFPNYSSELNVNALLLGDSALYLCASSLAAGTYEQYFGPGTRLTVT.

The V call is TRBV5-5, the J call TRBJ1-5; the match to TRBD1 covers 12 bases. The CDR3 spans 16 residues. Germline V gene lookup returns CDR1 SGHKS and CDR2 YYEKEE (reference sequence). Trimming removed 4 bases from V and 6 bases from J; junction bases left unmatched: 8. In DNA, the CDR3 is TGTGCCAGCAGCCCACCCGGGACAGGGGGCTTTCAGCCCCAGCATTTT. Residues: CASSPPGTGGFQPQHF.

This sequence joins TRBV11-2 and TRBJ2-3; possibly TRBD1 for D (6 bases). V shed 5 bases and J shed 3 bases, with 15 bases lying between them. CDR3 length equals 15 residues. The germline gives CDR1 SGHAT, CDR2 FQNNGV. CDR3 sequence: CASSASAGVTDTQYF. CDR3 nucleotides: TGTGCCAGCAGCGCCTCTGCAGGGGTGACAGATACGCAGTATTTT.

The CDR3 sequence: CASSSTGGLNTEAFF. CDR3 in DNA: TGCGCCAGCAGTTCCACAGGGGGACTGAACACTGAAGCTTTCTTT. This chain uses TRBV5-1 with TRBJ1-1; TRBD1 aligns across 8 bases. Trimming removed 5 bases from V and 0 bases from J; junction bases left unmatched: 6. Germline lookup yields CDR1 SGHRS and CDR2 YFSETQ. The CDR3 sequence is 15 residues long.

V gene TRBV4-3 combines with J gene TRBJ1-3; D not certain. In germline, CDR1 is LGHNA, CDR2 YSLEER. Trimming left V 4 bases short and J 2 bases short, with 9 bases between. The CDR3 loop spans 14 amino acids. The CDR3 here is CASSPTVAGNTIYF. CDR3 in DNA: TGCGCCAGCAGCCCCACGGTGGCTGGAAACACCATATATTTT.

V and J are TRBV18 and TRBJ1-3; no clear D gene. The ends were cut back, 4 bases at V and 0 bases at J, with 7 bases in the middle. CDR3 length: 14 residues. The germline V gene encodes CDR1 KGHSH and CDR2 LQKENI. This chain's CDR3 is CASSLASSGNTIYF. Here the CDR3 DNA reads TGTGCCAGCTCACTTGCCAGCTCTGGAAACACCATATATTTT.

This chain links TRBV29-1 with TRBJ2-2; TRBD1 is a possible D gene (5 bases). V lost 4 bases and J lost 5, with 11 bases in between. The CDR3 spans 13 residues. Germline-derived CDR1 and CDR2 are SQVTM and ANQGSEA. The CDR3: CSVVFRGTGELFF. CDR3 nucleotides: TGCAGCGTTGTATTTAGGGGAACCGGGGAGCTGTTTTTT.

The chain combines TRBV3-1 (or the pseudogene TRBV3-2) with TRBJ2-7, with 10 bases aligning to TRBD2. This CDR3 has 18 amino acids. Trimming removed 1 base from V and 0 bases from J; junction bases left unmatched: 9. Germline loops: CDR1 LGHDT, CDR2 YNNKEL (reference sequence). Written as DNA, the CDR3 is TGTGCCAGCAGCCAAGTTTCACCGGGACTAGCGAACTCCTACGAGCAGTACTTC. Translating it yields CASSQVSPGLANSYEQYF.

V usage is TRBV12-3 or TRBV12-4 and J usage is TRBJ2-7, with D possibly being TRBD1 (5 bases). There are 13 residues in the CDR3. V gave up 0 bases and J gave up 9 bases, with 12 bases separating them. CDR3 in amino acids: CASSLALRGGQYF. Written as DNA, the CDR3 is TGTGCCAGCAGTTTAGCGCTAAGGGGCGGGCAGTACTTC.